Listed below are T cell receptor beta chains from one sample, sequenced in a study of graft-versus-host responses after intestinal transplantation. Method: immunoSEQ multiplex PCR; TCRdb's copy keeps in-frame clones and lacks some. Counted here are almost 85,000 clones, 91% occurring once; the ten biggest clones make up roughly 0.1%. Their cognate antigens are unknown. Sequenced here: unstimulated CD4+ T cells sorted from spleen or lymph node cells, sampled before intestinal transplant. These TCRs come from a human donor who received an intestinal transplant. Each CDR3 is given with its conserved first and last residue. Fields, in order: CDR3 protein, CDR3 DNA, V gene, D gene, clone size, J gene. A D gene is named only where the DNA matches it firmly. The size of a clone is reported for some rows only, either as once, few or many, or as a class for expanded clones.

CASRPFLDGQPQHF	TGTGCCAGCAGACCATTCCTAGACGGTCAGCCCCAGCATTTT	TRBV2	NA	NA	TRBJ1-5
CASSRMTGTVEAFF	TGTGCCAGCAGTCGCATGACAGGCACCGTAGAAGCTTTCTTT	TRBV6-5	NA	NA	TRBJ1-1
CASSPPSTDTQYF	TGTGCCAGCTCACCCCCTAGCACAGATACGCAGTATTTT	TRBV18	NA	NA	TRBJ2-3
CASSFQGEDTEAFF	TGTGCCAGCAGCTTCCAGGGGGAGGACACTGAAGCTTTCTTT	TRBV7-2	TRBD1	NA	TRBJ1-1
CASSIVRGSSTGELFF	TGTGCCAGTAGTATAGTAAGGGGGAGTAGCACCGGGGAGCTGTTTTTT	TRBV19	NA	NA	TRBJ2-2
CASSYGSGLAKNIQYF	TGTGCCAGCAGTTACGGGTCGGGTTTAGCCAAAAACATTCAGTACTTC	TRBV6-8	NA	NA	TRBJ2-4
CAIQDLLGNTIYF	TGTGCCATCCAGGATCTGCTTGGAAACACCATATATTTT	TRBV10-3	NA	NA	TRBJ1-3
CASSRNRVGGEKLFF	TGTGCCAGCAGTCGAAACAGGGTTGGAGGCGAAAAACTGTTTTTT	TRBV27	NA	NA	TRBJ1-4
CASKLRENTEAFF	TGTGCCAGCAAACTCAGGGAGAACACTGAAGCTTTCTTT	TRBV28	NA	NA	TRBJ1-1
CASGATATNEKLFF	TGTGCCAGCGGCGCGACAGCAACTAATGAAAAACTGTTTTTT	TRBV19	NA	NA	TRBJ1-4
CASSFSGSSTDTQYF	TGCGCCAGCAGCTTTAGCGGGAGTAGCACAGATACGCAGTATTTT	TRBV5-1	TRBD2	NA	TRBJ2-3
CASSPPSQGGETQYF	TGTGCCAGCTCACCACCGTCGCAGGGAGGGGAGACCCAGTACTTC	TRBV18	TRBD2	once	TRBJ2-5
CATWDRSSTGELFF	TGTGCCACTTGGGACAGGTCCTCCACCGGGGAGCTGTTTTTT	TRBV6-6	TRBD1	NA	TRBJ2-2
CASSLALQHSGRRSGELFF	TGTGCCAGCAGCTTGGCTTTGCAGCATAGCGGGCGGAGGTCCGGGGAGCTGTTTTTT	TRBV5-6	TRBD2	NA	TRBJ2-2
CASSLMRIANTGELFF	TGTGCCAGCAGCCTGATGCGGATCGCGAACACCGGGGAGCTGTTTTTT	TRBV7-8	NA	NA	TRBJ2-2
CASKGGTDSYEQYF	TGTGCCAGCAAGGGGGGGACGGACTCCTACGAGCAGTACTTC	TRBV11-3	NA	NA	TRBJ2-7
CASRLAGVNTGELFF	TGTGCCAGCAGACTAGCGGGGGTCAACACCGGGGAGCTGTTTTTT	TRBV2	TRBD2	once	TRBJ2-2
CASSEVTGGTGTQYF	TGTGCCAGCAGTGAGGTGACAGGGGGCACCGGGACCCAGTACTTC	TRBV2	TRBD1	NA	TRBJ2-5
CARRSGNEQYF	TGTGCCAGACGATCAGGGAACGAGCAGTACTTC	TRBV30	NA	NA	TRBJ2-7
CAKTRIGARVYGYTF	TGTGCCAAAACCCGGATAGGGGCCCGAGTCTATGGCTACACCTTC	TRBV9	NA	NA	TRBJ1-2
CASSLASFYGYTF	TGTGCCAGCAGCTTAGCTAGCTTCTATGGCTACACCTTC	TRBV7-2	NA	NA	TRBJ1-2
CASSEVSGGVSYNEQFF	TGTGCCAGCAGTGAAGTTAGCGGGGGTGTCTCCTACAATGAGCAGTTCTTC	TRBV6-1	TRBD2	NA	TRBJ2-1
CASSQEGGEQFF	TGCGCCAGCAGCCAAGAGGGAGGTGAGCAGTTCTTC	TRBV4-3	NA	NA	TRBJ2-1
CASSPPRTGGWGTDTQYF	TGTGCCAGCAGTCCCCCCCGGACAGGGGGCTGGGGCACAGATACGCAGTATTTT	TRBV5-4	TRBD1	NA	TRBJ2-3
CASSQMRGTEYNEQFF	TGTGCCAGCAGTCAAATGCGAGGGACAGAGTACAATGAGCAGTTCTTC	TRBV14	TRBD1	once	TRBJ2-1
CATSRDRQGGGYGYTF	TGTGCCACCAGCAGAGACCGACAGGGGGGTGGCTATGGCTACACCTTC	TRBV15	TRBD1	NA	TRBJ1-2
CASTKRGQGLNTEAFF	TGTGCCAGCACCAAACGTGGCCAGGGGTTGAACACTGAAGCTTTCTTT	TRBV5-5	NA	NA	TRBJ1-1
CASSPQGVGTEAFF	TGTGCCAGCTCACCACAGGGGGTAGGCACTGAAGCTTTCTTT	TRBV18	NA	NA	TRBJ1-1
CASSLALAGGSSDTQYF	TGTGCCAGCAGCTTAGCCTTAGCGGGGGGATCATCCGATACGCAGTATTTT	TRBV7-2	TRBD2	NA	TRBJ2-3
CASSQDRGNYYGYTF	TGCGCCAGCAGCCAGGACAGGGGGAATTACTATGGCTACACCTTC	TRBV4-3	TRBD1	NA	TRBJ1-2
CASSPGQGYGNTIYF	TGTGCCAGCAGCCCGGGACAGGGGTATGGAAACACCATATATTTT	TRBV7-7	TRBD1	NA	TRBJ1-3
CASSEAGAGLGREKLFF	TGTGCCAGCAGTGAAGCCGGGGCAGGGCTCGGGAGGGAAAAACTGTTTTTT	TRBV2	NA	NA	TRBJ1-4
CATSRGGTGGSLGYGYTF	TGTGCCACCAGCAGAGGTGGGACAGGGGGTTCCTTAGGGTATGGCTACACCTTC	TRBV15	TRBD1	NA	TRBJ1-2
CASSLRGISGNTIYF	TGTGCCAGCAGCTTGAGGGGTATATCTGGAAACACCATATATTTT	TRBV5-8	NA	few	TRBJ1-3
CASSQAGVGNTIYF	TGCGCCAGCAGCCAAGCAGGGGTTGGAAACACCATATATTTT	TRBV5-1	NA	NA	TRBJ1-3
CASSTGQASQETQYF	TGTGCCAGCAGTACCGGACAGGCCTCTCAAGAGACCCAGTACTTC	TRBV6-5	TRBD1	NA	TRBJ2-5
CAGQGAGDTQYF	TGTGCCGGACAGGGGGCAGGAGATACGCAGTATTTT	TRBV7-2	TRBD1	NA	TRBJ2-3
CASSLTGVNTEAFF	TGCGCCAGCAGCTTGACAGGGGTGAACACTGAAGCTTTCTTT	TRBV5-1	TRBD1	NA	TRBJ1-1
CSVLAGADTQYF	TGCAGCGTTCTAGCGGGTGCAGATACGCAGTATTTT	TRBV29-1	TRBD2	once	TRBJ2-3
CASSVGDRGYTGELFF	TGTGCCAGCAGCGTTGGGGACAGGGGATATACCGGGGAGCTGTTTTTT	TRBV9	TRBD1	NA	TRBJ2-2
CASSGPGNRVPDTQYF	TGTGCCAGCAGCGGGCCGGGGAACAGGGTACCAGATACGCAGTATTTT	TRBV9	NA	NA	TRBJ2-3
CASSQDGTTGGIGYTF	TGCGCCAGCAGCCAAGACGGTACCACAGGGGGAATTGGCTACACCTTC	TRBV4-3	TRBD1	NA	TRBJ1-2
CAWSLDRGTDTQYF	TGTGCCTGGAGTCTCGACAGGGGCACAGATACGCAGTATTTT	TRBV30	TRBD1	few	TRBJ2-3